The entry below describes one T cell receptor beta chain. Its antigen remains unidentified. What was amplified from RNA transcripts were TCR beta CDR3 regions. HTBI primers drove first-round RT-PCR of the TCR CDR3. TCRdb redid the calling of the multiplex PCR reads with MiXCR, one entry per CDR3 protein. The sample shows roughly 500,000 distinct CDR3 sequences, over 45% of them seen only once. These data belong to a study of T cells in Graves' hyperthyroidism and ophthalmopathy. Whole-study findings and limits: Ophthalmopathy stood apart from stable hyperthyroidism in a 13 V-J model.

CDR3 length: 14 amino acids. Trimming cost V 7 bases and J 8 bases, with 15 bases left between them. Germline values: CDR1 SNHLY, CDR2 FYNNEI. Researchers barred patients who had uncontrolled infection, other autoimmune disease, pregnancy or lactation. The gene calls are TRBV2 and TRBJ1-6, with D maybe TRBD1 (6 bases). This receptor was identified in an adult woman with Graves' disease, either hyperthyroidism or ophthalmopathy (not recorded which). Sequencing was performed on peripheral blood or thyroid tissue (not recorded which). CDR3 sequence reads: CASTAGGEYSPLHF. The CDR3 DNA follows: TGTGCCAGCACTGCGGGGGGCGAATATTCACCCCTCCACTTT.